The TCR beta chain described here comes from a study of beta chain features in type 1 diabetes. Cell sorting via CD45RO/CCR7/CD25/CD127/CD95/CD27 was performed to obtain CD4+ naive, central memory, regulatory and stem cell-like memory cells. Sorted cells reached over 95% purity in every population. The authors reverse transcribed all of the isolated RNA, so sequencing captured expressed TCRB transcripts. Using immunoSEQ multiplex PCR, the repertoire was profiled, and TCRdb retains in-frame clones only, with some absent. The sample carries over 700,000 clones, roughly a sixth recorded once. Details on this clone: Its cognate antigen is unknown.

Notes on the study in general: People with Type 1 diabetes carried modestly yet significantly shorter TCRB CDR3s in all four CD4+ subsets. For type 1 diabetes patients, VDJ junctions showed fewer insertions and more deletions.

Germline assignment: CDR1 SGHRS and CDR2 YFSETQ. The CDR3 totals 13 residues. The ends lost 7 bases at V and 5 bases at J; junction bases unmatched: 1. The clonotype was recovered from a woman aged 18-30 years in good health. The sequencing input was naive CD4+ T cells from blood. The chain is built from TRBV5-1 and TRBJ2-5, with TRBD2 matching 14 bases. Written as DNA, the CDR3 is TGCGCCAGCGGACTAGCGGGGGGTGAGACCCAGTACTTC. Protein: CASGLAGGETQYF.